The 6 T cell receptor beta chains below come from one sample, sequenced in a study of vaccination and CD4 T cells after COVID-19. The antigens for these receptors are not known. Treatment meaning: approximately nine-day PBMC culture with coronavirus spike peptide pools or control peptides (ViraFEST assay). Before the COVID-19 pandemic (2011-2018), CD4+ T cells were obtained from the unexposed donor. The study sequenced cultured CD4+ T cell DNA using the Oncomine TCR Beta short-read assay. TCRdb recomputed calls from the PCR reads with MiXCR, one row per CDR3 protein. The table has some 1,100 distinct CDR3 sequences, less than 15% seen once. What was sequenced was CD4+ T cells from blood, cultured in vitro. The receptors come from a human donor in good health.

By sample fraction, this clonotype is medium-sized (0.01 to 0.1%). The chain combines TRBV20-1 with TRBJ2-7; D may be TRBD2 (6 bases). The CDR3 totals 12 residues. Germline loops: CDR1 DFQATT, CDR2 SNEGSKA (reference sequence). The germline V and J ends were trimmed by 7 bases and 6 bases, with 16 bases remaining between them. The chain's CDR3 is CSEQRASGEQYF. CDR3 DNA sequence: TGCAGTGAGCAGCGGGCTTCGGGCGAGCAGTACTTC.

This chain uses TRBV28 with TRBJ2-7; 14 nucleotides match TRBD2. This CDR3 comprises 16 residues. V lost 2 bases and J lost 2; bases outside the gene matches: 2. Per germline, CDR1 MDHEN and CDR2 SYDVKM. CDR3 sequence (DNA): TGTGCCAGCAGTTTAGGGGGACTAGCGGGGGCCTACGAGCAGTACTTC. Translated: CASSLGGLAGAYEQYF.

This clonotype is large within its sample. The chain employs TRBV20-1 and TRBJ1-1, with 11 nucleotides matching TRBD1. V shed 2 bases, J shed 2 bases, and the junction held 7 bases outside the gene matches. CDR1 is DFQATT, CDR2 SNEGSKA, per germline (reference sequence). The CDR3 extends over 16 amino acids. The DNA for the CDR3 is TGCAGTGCTAGATTGGCGGGACAGGGGGGAAACACTGAAGCTTTCTTT. Translation: CSARLAGQGGNTEAFF.

This CDR3 reads CASSFSAGSFNEQFF. CDR3 nucleotides: TGTGCCAGCAGCTTCTCGGCAGGGTCCTTTAATGAGCAGTTCTTC. The genes are TRBV11-2 and TRBJ2-1; TRBD1 is a possible D gene (5 bases). This CDR3 is 15 amino acids long. Trimming cost V 3 bases and J 7 bases, with 16 bases left between them. In germline, CDR1 is SGHAT, CDR2 FQNNGV. Full variable domain (remainder filled in from reference TRBV11-2 and TRBJ2-1): EAGVAQSPRYKIIEKRQSVAFWCNPISGHATLYWYQQILGQGPKLLIQFQNNGVVDDSQLPKDRFSAERLKGVDSTLKIQPAKLEDSAVYLCASSFSAGSFNEQFFGPGTRLTVL.

This clonotype ranks as medium-sized. The chain couples TRBV7-9 to TRBJ1-2; 8 bases match TRBD1. V gave up 5 bases and J gave up 7 bases; unmatched junction bases: 15. Germline CDR1 is SEHNR and CDR2 is FQNEAQ (reference sequence). CDR3 length equals 16 residues. CDR3 amino acids: CASSPWTGSLHSGYTF. The CDR3, as DNA: TGTGCCAGCAGCCCCTGGACAGGGTCCCTCCATTCTGGCTACACCTTC.

By share of the sample, this clonotype is large (0.1 to 1%). V and J are TRBV20-1 and TRBJ1-2, with a possible D match to TRBD1 (6 bases). Trimming shortened V by 5 bases and J by 4 bases, and 17 bases separated the two germline ends. Germline V gene sequence: CDR1 DFQATT, CDR2 SNEGSKA (reference sequence). The CDR3 is 14 residues long. The CDR3, as DNA: TGCAGTGCTCCCCAGGGGTCCGTTGGCTATGGCTACACCTTC. Its translation: CSAPQGSVGYGYTF.